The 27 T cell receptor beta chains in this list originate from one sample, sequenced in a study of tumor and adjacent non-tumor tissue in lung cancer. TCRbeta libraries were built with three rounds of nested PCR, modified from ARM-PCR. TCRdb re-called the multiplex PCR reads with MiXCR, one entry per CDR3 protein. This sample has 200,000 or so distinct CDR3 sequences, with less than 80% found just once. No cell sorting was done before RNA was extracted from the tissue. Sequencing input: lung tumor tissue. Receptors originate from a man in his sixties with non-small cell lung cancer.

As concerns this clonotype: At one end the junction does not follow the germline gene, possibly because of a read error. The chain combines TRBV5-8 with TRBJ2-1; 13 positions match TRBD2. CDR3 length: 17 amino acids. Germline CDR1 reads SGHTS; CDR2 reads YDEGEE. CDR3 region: CACSFSGTSGIHNEQFF. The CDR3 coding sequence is TGTGCCTGCAGCTTCAGCGGGACTAGCGGGATACACAATGAGCAGTTCTTC.

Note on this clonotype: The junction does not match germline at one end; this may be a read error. DNA for the CDR3: TGTGCCAGCAGCTTGACCGCCTATGGCTACATCTTC. Translated, it gives CASSLTAYGYIF. The chain has TRBV13 and TRBJ1-2; D not resolved. This CDR3 has 12 amino acids. The germline V gene encodes CDR1 PRHDT and CDR2 FYEKMQ (reference sequence).

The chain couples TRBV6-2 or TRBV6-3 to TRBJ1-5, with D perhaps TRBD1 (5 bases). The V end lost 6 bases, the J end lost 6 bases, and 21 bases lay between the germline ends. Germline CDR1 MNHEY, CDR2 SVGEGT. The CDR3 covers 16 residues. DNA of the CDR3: TGTGCCAGCAGATCCGAGCAGGGTAGAGTGAGTCAGCCCCAGCATTTT. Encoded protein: CASRSEQGRVSQPQHF.

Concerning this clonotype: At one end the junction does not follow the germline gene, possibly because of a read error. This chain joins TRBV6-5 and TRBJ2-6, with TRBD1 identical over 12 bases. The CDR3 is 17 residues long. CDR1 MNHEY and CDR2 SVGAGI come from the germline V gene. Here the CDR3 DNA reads TGTACCAACAGTTTCGGGACAGGGGGCTCTGGGGCCAACGTCCTTACTTTC. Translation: CTNSFGTGGSGANVLTF.

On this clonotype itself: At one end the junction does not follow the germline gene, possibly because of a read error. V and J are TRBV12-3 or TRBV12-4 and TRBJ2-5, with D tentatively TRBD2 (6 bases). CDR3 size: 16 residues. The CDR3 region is CASSSPSAGKRETHYF. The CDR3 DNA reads TGTGCTAGCAGTTCCCCCTCGGCGGGGAAAAGGGAGACCCACTACTTC.

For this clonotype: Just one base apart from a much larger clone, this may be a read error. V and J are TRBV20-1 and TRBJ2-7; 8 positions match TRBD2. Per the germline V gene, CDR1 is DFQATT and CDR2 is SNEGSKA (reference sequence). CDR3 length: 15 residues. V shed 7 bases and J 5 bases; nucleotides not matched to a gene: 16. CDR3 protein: CSDSARTPGGDEQYF. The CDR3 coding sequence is TGCAGTGATAGTGCTCGGACCCCCGGGGGGGACGAGCAGTACTTC.

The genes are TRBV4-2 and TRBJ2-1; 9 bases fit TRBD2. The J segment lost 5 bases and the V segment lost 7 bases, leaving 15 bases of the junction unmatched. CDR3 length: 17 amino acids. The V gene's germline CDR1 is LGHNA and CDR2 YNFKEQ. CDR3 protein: CASNSGASGEGHNEQFF. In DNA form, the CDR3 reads TGTGCCAGCAACTCCGGGGCTAGCGGGGAGGGGCACAATGAGCAGTTCTTC.

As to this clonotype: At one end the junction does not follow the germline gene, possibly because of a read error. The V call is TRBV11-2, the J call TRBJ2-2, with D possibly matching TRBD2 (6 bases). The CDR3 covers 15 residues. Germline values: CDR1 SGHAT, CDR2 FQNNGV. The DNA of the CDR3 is TGTGCCAACAGCTTAGGGGAGGCTTACACCGGGGAGCTGTTTTTT. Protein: CANSLGEAYTGELFF.

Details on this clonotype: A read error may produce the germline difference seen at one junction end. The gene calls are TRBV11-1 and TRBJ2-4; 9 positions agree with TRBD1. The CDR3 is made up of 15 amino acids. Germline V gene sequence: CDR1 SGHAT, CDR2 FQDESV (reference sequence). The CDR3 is CISSDPGDRVNIRYF. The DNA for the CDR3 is TGTATCAGCAGCGATCCGGGGGACAGGGTTAACATTCGGTACTTC.

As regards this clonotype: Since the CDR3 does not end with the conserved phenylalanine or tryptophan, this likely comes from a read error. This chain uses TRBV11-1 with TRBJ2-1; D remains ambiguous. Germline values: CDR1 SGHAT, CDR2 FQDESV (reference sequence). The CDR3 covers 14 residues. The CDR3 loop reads CVSSLTATYNEQFY. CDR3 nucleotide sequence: TGTGTCAGCAGCTTAACTGCGACTTACAATGAGCAGTTCTAC.

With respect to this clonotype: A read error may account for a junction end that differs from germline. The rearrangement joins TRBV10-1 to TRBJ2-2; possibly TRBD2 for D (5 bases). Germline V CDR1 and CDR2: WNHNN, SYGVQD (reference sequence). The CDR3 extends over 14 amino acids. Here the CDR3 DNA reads TGCGCCAACAGTGACTCCTGGATGACCGGGGAGCTATTTTTT. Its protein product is CANSDSWMTGELFF.

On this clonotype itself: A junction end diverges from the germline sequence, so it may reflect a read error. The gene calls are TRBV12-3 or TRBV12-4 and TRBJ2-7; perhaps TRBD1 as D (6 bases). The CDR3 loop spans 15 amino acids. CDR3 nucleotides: TGTGCCAGCAGTGGCCATGGCACAGGGAAATACGAGCACTACTTC. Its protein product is CASSGHGTGKYEHYF.

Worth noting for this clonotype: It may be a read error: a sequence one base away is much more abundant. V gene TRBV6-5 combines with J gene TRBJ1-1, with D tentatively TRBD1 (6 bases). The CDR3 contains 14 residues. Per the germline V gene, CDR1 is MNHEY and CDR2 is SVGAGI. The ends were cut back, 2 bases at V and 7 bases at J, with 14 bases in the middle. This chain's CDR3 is CASSYRQGYSEAFF. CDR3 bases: TGTGCCAGCAGTTACAGGCAGGGGTACAGTGAAGCTTTCTTT.

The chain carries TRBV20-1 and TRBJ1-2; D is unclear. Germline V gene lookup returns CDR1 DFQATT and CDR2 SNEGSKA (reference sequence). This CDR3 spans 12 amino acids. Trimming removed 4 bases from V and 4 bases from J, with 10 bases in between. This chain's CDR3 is CSATVLTYGYTF. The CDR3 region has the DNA TGCAGTGCTACAGTACTCACCTATGGCTACACCTTC.

CDR3 DNA sequence: TGCAGTGCTAGTTCGCTAGCGGGAATTTCCGATGAGCAGTTCTTC. It encodes CSASSLAGISDEQFF. The V call is TRBV20-1, the J call TRBJ2-1, with 9 bases lining up with TRBD2. The germline CDR1 and CDR2 sequences are DFQATT and SNEGSKA (reference sequence). The CDR3 has 15 amino acids. With V trimmed by 3 bases and J by 8 bases, 11 bases remained unmatched.

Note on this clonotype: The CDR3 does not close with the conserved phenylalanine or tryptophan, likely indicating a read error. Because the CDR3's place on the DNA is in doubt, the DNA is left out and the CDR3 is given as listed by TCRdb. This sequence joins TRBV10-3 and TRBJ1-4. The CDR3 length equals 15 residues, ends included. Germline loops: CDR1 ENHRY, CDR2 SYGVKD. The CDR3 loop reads CAISESCATNEKLFS.

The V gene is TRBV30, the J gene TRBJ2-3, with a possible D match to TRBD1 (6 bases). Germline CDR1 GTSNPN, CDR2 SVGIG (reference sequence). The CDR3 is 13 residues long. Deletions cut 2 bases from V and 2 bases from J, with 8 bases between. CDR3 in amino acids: CAWSRTDTDTQYF. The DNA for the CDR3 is TGTGCCTGGAGTCGGACAGACACAGATACGCAGTATTTT. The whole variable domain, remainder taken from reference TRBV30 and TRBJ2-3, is SQTIHQWPATLVQPVGSPLSLECTVEGTSNPNLYWYRQAAGRGLQLLFYSVGIGQISSEVPQNLSASRPQDRQFILSSKKLLLSDSGFYLCAWSRTDTDTQYFGPGTRLTVL.

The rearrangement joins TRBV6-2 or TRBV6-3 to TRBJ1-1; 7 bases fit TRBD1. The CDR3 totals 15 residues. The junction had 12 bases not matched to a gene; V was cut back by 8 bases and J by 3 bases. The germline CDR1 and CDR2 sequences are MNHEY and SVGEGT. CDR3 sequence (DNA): TGTGCCAGCCGCCCAGGGGGGACAGTGCACACTGAAGCTTTCTTT. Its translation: CASRPGGTVHTEAFF.

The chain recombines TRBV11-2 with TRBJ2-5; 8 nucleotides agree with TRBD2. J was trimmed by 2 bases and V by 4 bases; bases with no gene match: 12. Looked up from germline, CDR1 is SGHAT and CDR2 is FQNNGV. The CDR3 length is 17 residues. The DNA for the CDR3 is TGTGCCAGCAGCTCGGGGCAGGGACTAGTGTCACAAGAGACCCAGTACTTC. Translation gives CASSSGQGLVSQETQYF.

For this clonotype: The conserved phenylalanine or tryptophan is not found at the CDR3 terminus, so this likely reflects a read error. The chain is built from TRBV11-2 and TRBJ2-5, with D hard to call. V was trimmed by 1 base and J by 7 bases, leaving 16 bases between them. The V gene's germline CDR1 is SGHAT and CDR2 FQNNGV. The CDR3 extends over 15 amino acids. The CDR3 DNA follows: TGTGCCAGCAGCTTAGGGTACTCAGCATCTGGGACCCAGTACATC. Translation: CASSLGYSASGTQYI.

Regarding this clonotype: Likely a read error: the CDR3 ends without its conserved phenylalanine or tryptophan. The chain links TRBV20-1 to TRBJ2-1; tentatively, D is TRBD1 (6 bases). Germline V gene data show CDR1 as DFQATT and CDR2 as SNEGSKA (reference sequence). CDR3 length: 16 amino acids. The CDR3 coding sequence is TGCAGCCGTGAGGACAGCGACCCTCACCGCTACAATGAGCAGTTCTAC. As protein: CSREDSDPHRYNEQFY.

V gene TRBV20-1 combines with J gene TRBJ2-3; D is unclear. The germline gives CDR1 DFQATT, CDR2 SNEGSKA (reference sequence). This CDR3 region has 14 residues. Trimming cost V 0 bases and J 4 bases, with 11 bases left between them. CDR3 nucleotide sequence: TGCAGTGCTAGAGATGACACGAGTTCAGATACGCAGTATTTT. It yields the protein CSARDDTSSDTQYF.

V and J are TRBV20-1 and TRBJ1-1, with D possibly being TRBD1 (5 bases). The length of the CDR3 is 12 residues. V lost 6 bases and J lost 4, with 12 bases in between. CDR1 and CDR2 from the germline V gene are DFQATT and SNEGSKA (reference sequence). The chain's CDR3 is CSARDGGTEAFF. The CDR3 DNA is TGCAGTGCGCGGGATGGGGGCACTGAAGCTTTCTTT.

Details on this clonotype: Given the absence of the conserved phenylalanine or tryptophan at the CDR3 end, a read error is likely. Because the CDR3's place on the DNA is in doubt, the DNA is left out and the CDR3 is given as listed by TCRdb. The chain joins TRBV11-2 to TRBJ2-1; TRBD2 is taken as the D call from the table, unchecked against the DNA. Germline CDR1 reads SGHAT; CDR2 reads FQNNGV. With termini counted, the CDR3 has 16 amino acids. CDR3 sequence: CASSYLGGTRINGKFL.

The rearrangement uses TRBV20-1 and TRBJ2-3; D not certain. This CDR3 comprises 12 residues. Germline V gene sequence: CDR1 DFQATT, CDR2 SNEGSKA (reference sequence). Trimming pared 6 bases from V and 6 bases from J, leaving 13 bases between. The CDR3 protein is CSALLCGDTQYF. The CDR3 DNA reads TGCAGTGCCCTCCTATGTGGGGATACGCAGTATTTT.

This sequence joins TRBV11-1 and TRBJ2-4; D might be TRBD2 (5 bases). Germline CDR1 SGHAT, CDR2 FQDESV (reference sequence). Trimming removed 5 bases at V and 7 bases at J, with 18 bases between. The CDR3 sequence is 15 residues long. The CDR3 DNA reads TGTGCCAGCAGCGATCCGGGAAACGGGGTTAACATTCAGTACTTC. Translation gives CASSDPGNGVNIQYF.

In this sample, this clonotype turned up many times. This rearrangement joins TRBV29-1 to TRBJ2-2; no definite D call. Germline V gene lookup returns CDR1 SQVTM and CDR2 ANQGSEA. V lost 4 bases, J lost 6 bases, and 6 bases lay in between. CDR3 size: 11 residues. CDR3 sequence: CSVGTSGELFF. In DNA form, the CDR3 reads TGCAGCGTTGGCACGTCCGGGGAGCTGTTTTTT.